The entry that follows covers one TCR beta chain sequence. Negative magnetic isolation gave CD8+ and CD4+ cells; FACS enriched CD8+ TEMRA. V lost 5 bases, J lost 4 bases, and 26 bases lay in between. The CDR3 loop spans 18 amino acids. In germline, CDR1 is SGHTA, CDR2 FQGNSA. The sample belongs to a study of CD8 T cells in Susac syndrome. Reverse transcription of about 0.45 to 1 ug RNA used random hexamers. The TCR beta CDR3 was amplified by immunoSEQ multiplex PCR across 54 Vbeta, 13 Jbeta. TCRdb analysed the immunoSEQ multiplex PCR reads with MiXCR anew, one entry per CDR3 protein. Of about 190,000 distinct CDR3 sequences listed, 93% are singletons.

The source material was CD4+ T cells from PBMCs. This chain uses TRBV7-2 with TRBJ2-5; D is perhaps TRBD1 (5 bases). This receptor was identified in a human donor in good health. CDR3 loop: CASSIAGKGPSRGETQYF. The DNA of the CDR3 is TGTGCCAGCAGCATCGCAGGGAAAGGGCCCTCAAGGGGAGAGACCCAGTACTTC.